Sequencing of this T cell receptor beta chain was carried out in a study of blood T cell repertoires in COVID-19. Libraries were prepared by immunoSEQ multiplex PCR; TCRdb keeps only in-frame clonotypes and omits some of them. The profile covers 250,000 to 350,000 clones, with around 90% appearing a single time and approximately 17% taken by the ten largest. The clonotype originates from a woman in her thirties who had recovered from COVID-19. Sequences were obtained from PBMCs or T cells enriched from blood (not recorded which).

CDR3: CSARGSGELFF. The CDR3 coding sequence is TGCAGTGCAAGGGGGTCCGGGGAGCTGTTTTTT. The V gene is TRBV20-1, the J gene TRBJ2-2; D is possibly TRBD1 (6 bases). Germline V gene data show CDR1 as DFQATT and CDR2 as SNEGSKA (reference sequence). V lost 6 bases and J 6 bases, leaving 8 bases between the germline ends. The CDR3 spans 11 residues.